A selection of T cell receptor beta chains follows, all from one sample in a study of blood T cell repertoires in COVID-19. The method was immunoSEQ multiplex PCR; TCRdb's version includes in-frame clones alone and lacks a portion of them. The data show 500,000 or so clones, about 90% seen once. Source material: PBMCs or T cells enriched from blood (not recorded which). These receptors all come from a woman under 30 who had recovered from COVID-19. Each CDR3 is given with its conserved first and last residue. D genes are given only for firm matches. For some rows the clone size is stated as once, few or many, or as a class when expanded; others skip it.

TRBJ1-3 | NA | TRBV2 | NA | TGTGCCAGCAGTGAAGCGCGGGGAGGAGGAAACACCATATATTTT | CASSEARGGGNTIYF
TRBJ1-5 | NA | TRBV4-1 | NA | TGCGCCAGCAGCCAAGACGAATGGGGGGGGATCAATCAGCCCCAGCATTTT | CASSQDEWGGINQPQHF
TRBJ1-1 | NA | TRBV30 | NA | TGTGCCTGGAGTCGTGGTAGCGCCCACGATGAAGCTTTCTTT | CAWSRGSAHDEAFF
TRBJ1-2 | NA | TRBV18 | NA | TGTGCCAGCTCACCCTTCGGCCACGAGAATCAGGGATTGTACGGCTACACCTTC | CASSPFGHENQGLYGYTF
TRBJ2-2 | NA | TRBV11-2 | NA | TGTGCCAGCAGCTTAGACAGGGCCTGGGGGGAGCTGTTTTTT | CASSLDRAWGELFF
TRBJ1-1 | few | TRBV28 | NA | TGTGCCAGCAGTAACCCTTGGGGCGGGAACACTGAAGCTTTCTTT | CASSNPWGGNTEAFF
TRBJ1-2 | NA | TRBV7-2 | NA | TGTGCCAGCAGCTTGGGGCGGGGGGCTCAAGGCTACACCTTC | CASSLGRGAQGYTF
TRBJ1-2 | NA | TRBV19 | TRBD1 | TGTGCCAGCAGATTAGGACAGGGGGCGCTGGGCTACACCTTC | CASRLGQGALGYTF
TRBJ2-7 | NA | TRBV10-3 | TRBD1 | TGTGCCATCAAACCCGGACAGGGGAACGAGCAGTACTTC | CAIKPGQGNEQYF
TRBJ1-6 | NA | TRBV6-5 | NA | TGTGCCAGCAGCCCCTCATTTATAGGGGATTCACCCCTCCACTTT | CASSPSFIGDSPLHF
TRBJ1-1 | NA | TRBV2 | NA | TGTGCCAGCACCCTAACTAGGGTAGAACAAGCTTTCTTT | CASTLTRVEQAFF
TRBJ1-1 | NA | TRBV6-1 | NA | TGTGCCAGCAGTGAAGGCTTGAACCTAGAAGCTTTCTTT | CASSEGLNLEAFF
TRBJ2-4 | few | TRBV5-4 | TRBD1 | TGTGCCAGCAGCACAGACAGGGTCGGGGTCAAAAACATTCAGTACTTC | CASSTDRVGVKNIQYF
TRBJ1-1 | NA | TRBV7-9 | NA | TGTGCCAGCAGCCGTGGGACTTTGAACACTGAAGCTTTCTTT | CASSRGTLNTEAFF
TRBJ2-6 | few | TRBV24-1 | TRBD1 | TGTGCCACCAGTGACGCGACAGGGGGTTACTCTGGGGCCAACGTCCTGACTTTC | CATSDATGGYSGANVLTF
TRBJ1-2 | NA | TRBV27 | NA | TGTGCCAGCAGTTCCCCGTCTCAGGAGGCTAGCGGCTACACCTTC | CASSSPSQEASGYTF
TRBJ2-5 | NA | TRBV2 | TRBD2 | TGTGCCAGCAGTTTCTCGACTAGCGGGGTCGGAGAGACCCAGTACTTC | CASSFSTSGVGETQYF
TRBJ2-5 | NA | TRBV5-6 | TRBD1 | TGTGCCAGCAGCTTGGACAGGGGTGGAGAGACCCAGTACTTC | CASSLDRGGETQYF
TRBJ1-2 | NA | TRBV18 | NA | TGTGCCAGCTCACCGGGGACTATGGGAGGCTACACCTTC | CASSPGTMGGYTF
TRBJ1-5 | NA | TRBV19 | NA | TGTGCCAGTAGTATACAGGCCATCAATCAGCCCCAGCATTTT | CASSIQAINQPQHF
TRBJ2-2 | NA | TRBV6-5 | NA | TGTGCCAGCAGTCCCGGGACTCTTAACACCGGGGAGCTGTTTTTT | CASSPGTLNTGELFF
TRBJ2-2 | once | TRBV2 | NA | TGTGCCAGCAGTGTACTAGGGCCCACTAGCATACCGGGCGGGGAGCTGTTTTTT | CASSVLGPTSIPGGELFF
TRBJ2-7 | NA | TRBV5-1 | TRBD1 | TGCGCCAGCAGTCAATCAATCGGGACAGGTAAATTAGGCGAGCAGTACTTC | CASSQSIGTGKLGEQYF
TRBJ2-6 | NA | TRBV3-1/TRBV3-2 | NA | TGTGCCAGCAGGGGGGGTCCTGGGGCCAACGTCCTGACTTTC | CASRGGPGANVLTF
TRBJ2-6 | NA | TRBV6-5 | NA | TGTGCCAGCAATTTTGACAGCTCTGGGGCCAACGTCCTGACTTTC | CASNFDSSGANVLTF
TRBJ1-1 | once | TRBV5-1 | TRBD1 | TGCGCCAGCAGACGGGACAGCCCCACTGAAGCTTTCTTT | CASRRDSPTEAFF
TRBJ1-2 | NA | TRBV5-1 | TRBD1 | TGCGCCAGCAGCCGGACAGGGGAGGGGTATGGCTACACCTTC | CASSRTGEGYGYTF
TRBJ2-7 | NA | TRBV5-1 | NA | TGCGCCAGCAGCTCCTCGGGGAGCTCCTACGAGCAGTACTTC | CASSSSGSSYEQYF
TRBJ2-7 | NA | TRBV18 | TRBD2 | TGTGCCAGCTCACCATCGCGGGGGGACGAGCAGTACTTC | CASSPSRGDEQYF
TRBJ1-2 | NA | TRBV15 | TRBD1 | TGTGCCACCAGCAGAGGTGGGACAGGGTCCTATGGCTACACCTTC | CATSRGGTGSYGYTF
TRBJ1-1 | NA | TRBV6-5 | TRBD1 | TGTGCCAGCAGTTATGAGGCAGGGGGTTATTCTGAAGCTTTCTTT | CASSYEAGGYSEAFF
TRBJ1-4 | NA | TRBV18 | NA | TGTGCCAGCTCACCACTGGGCATCGCCATACCCCCCCGGGAAAAACTGTTTTTT | CASSPLGIAIPPREKLFF
TRBJ1-1 | NA | TRBV3-1/TRBV3-2 | NA | TGTGCCAGCAGCCAAGGGGGCGAGTACACTGAAGCTTTCTTT | CASSQGGEYTEAFF
TRBJ2-3 | NA | TRBV29-1 | TRBD1 | TGCAGCGTGGACAGGGAGTCTGTAACCGTCACAGATACGCAGTATTTT | CSVDRESVTVTDTQYF
TRBJ1-2 | NA | TRBV11-2 | TRBD1 | TGTGCCAGCAGCCCGACTCAGGGGGCGCGGGTCTATGGCTACACCTTC | CASSPTQGARVYGYTF
TRBJ1-1 | NA | TRBV29-1 | NA | TGCAGCGTTGGGGAGGGGGTTTATACTGAAGCTTTCTTT | CSVGEGVYTEAFF
TRBJ1-5 | NA | TRBV19 | TRBD1 | TGTGCCAGTACCAATATTCGGACAGGGCCCTACAATCAGCCCCAGCATTTT | CASTNIRTGPYNQPQHF
TRBJ1-2 | NA | TRBV6-5 | NA | TGTGCCAGCAGTTATTTGAGTTTCTATGGCTACACCTTC | CASSYLSFYGYTF
TRBJ1-1 | NA | TRBV15 | TRBD1 | TGTGCCACCAGCAGAGATTTAAGGGGGCGCGACACTGAAGCTTTCTTT | CATSRDLRGRDTEAFF
TRBJ2-2 | NA | TRBV5-1 | TRBD2 | TGCGCCAGCAGCCTCCTAGCGGGGGCTCCGGAAGGGGAGCTGTTTTTT | CASSLLAGAPEGELFF
TRBJ1-2 | NA | TRBV12-3/TRBV12-4 | NA | TGTGCCAGCAGCCCAACAGGGACCTATGGCTACACCTTC | CASSPTGTYGYTF
TRBJ1-2 | once | TRBV10-3 | TRBD1 | TGTGCCATCAGTGCTCCAGGGGGCGCTGAAGGGAACAGCTACACCTTC | CAISAPGGAEGNSYTF
TRBJ1-3 | NA | TRBV7-8 | NA | TGTGCCAGCAGCTTAGCTCAGGTCTCTGGAAACACCATATATTTT | CASSLAQVSGNTIYF
TRBJ2-6 | NA | TRBV7-8 | NA | TGTGCCAGCAGCTTCCGGCCCCCAGGTACTGGGGCCAACGTCCTGACTTTC | CASSFRPPGTGANVLTF
TRBJ1-4 | NA | TRBV2 | TRBD1 | TGTGCCAGCAGTCCTGGGACAGGTTCAGAAAAACTGTTTTTT | CASSPGTGSEKLFF
TRBJ2-7 | NA | TRBV6-6 | TRBD1 | TGTGCCAGCAGTTACCAAGGGACAGCAGCCTACGAGCAGTACTTC | CASSYQGTAAYEQYF
TRBJ1-2 | NA | TRBV5-5 | NA | TGTGCCAGCAGCCAAACCGGGACACACTATGGCTACACCTTC | CASSQTGTHYGYTF
TRBJ2-3 | NA | TRBV3-1/TRBV3-2 | TRBD2 | TGTGCCAGCAGCCTCAATCGAATTACCGGGACTAGCAACCCTACGCAGTATTTT | CASSLNRITGTSNPTQYF
TRBJ2-7 | NA | TRBV27 | TRBD1 | TGTGCCAGCAGTCCACGACAGGGGGCTGTCTACGAGCAGTACTTC | CASSPRQGAVYEQYF
TRBJ2-2 | NA | TRBV9 | TRBD1 | TGTGCCAGCAGCGACCGTAAGGGACAGGGGGCGGCGGGGTTGACCGGGGAGCTGTTTTTT | CASSDRKGQGAAGLTGELFF
TRBJ1-2 | NA | TRBV16 | TRBD1 | TGTGCCAGCAGCCAATCGATAACAGGGGGCTTAGGCTACACCTTC | CASSQSITGGLGYTF
TRBJ2-3 | NA | TRBV7-9 | TRBD2 | TGTGCCAGCAGCCACTACGGGGGGTGGAAGCCAGATACGCAGTATTTT | CASSHYGGWKPDTQYF
TRBJ2-3 | NA | TRBV5-8 | NA | TGTGCCAGCAGCTTGGGACAGCTAAGCACAGATACGCAGTATTTT | CASSLGQLSTDTQYF
TRBJ2-5 | once | TRBV30 | TRBD1 | TGTGCCTGGACCTCAGGGGGCCAAGAGACCCAGTACTTC | CAWTSGGQETQYF
TRBJ2-7 | NA | TRBV7-9 | TRBD1 | TGTGCCAGCAGCTTAGGAGGGACAGCCTACGAGCAGTACTTC | CASSLGGTAYEQYF
TRBJ1-4 | once | TRBV6-5 | NA | TGTGCCAGCAGCCTAAAACAAGGCCGGGATGAAAAACTGTTTTTT | CASSLKQGRDEKLFF